The clone carrying this T cell receptor beta chain appeared a single time. Its antigen is currently unknown. CDR1 and CDR2 from the germline V gene are SGHVS and FNYEAQ. V lost 0 bases and J 3 bases, leaving 15 bases between the germline ends. The CDR3 spans 16 residues. The data derive from a study of T cell responses to AZD1222 COVID-19 vaccine. At the level of the study: Samples with a second dose at about 4 or about 12 weeks were pooled together.

TCRdb's copy holds only in-frame clones and misses some; the assay was immunoSEQ multiplex PCR. The sample yields about 100,000 clones, about 90% seen once. Regarding the study as a whole: Baseline seropositivity occurred in only six AZD1222 recipients.

The sequenced sample was peripheral blood, obtained on day 0 of AZD1222 vaccination. The gene calls are TRBV7-6 and TRBJ2-7; D may match TRBD1 or TRBD2 (5 bases each). The TCR originated in an adult in good health. The CDR3 DNA reads as TGTGCCAGCAGCTTAGCGTCAGGGAGAGAAGGCTACGAGCAGTACTTC. Residues: CASSLASGREGYEQYF.